This TCR beta chain was found in a study of post-analysis software for immune sequencing data. Study-level findings and limits: Co-batched samples clustered tightly together by F measure. A few TRBV segments were significantly more frequent in patients than in controls. TRBV5-6, TRBV5-1 and TRBV20-1 were among these segments.

On this clonotype itself: Antigen: not known.

The germline V gene has CDR1 SGHRS and CDR2 YFSETQ. The CDR3 sequence is 14 residues long. Trimming took 4 bases from V and 7 from J, leaving 12 bases between them. Libraries were made from TCR beta cDNA, and they carried unique molecular identifiers. TCRdb passed the PCR reads through MiXCR, listing each CDR3 protein once. The sample comprises about 810,000 distinct CDR3 sequences, about 53% of which are singletons, and approximately 4.5% rests with the top ten. Sequencing was done on a sample of blood. V is TRBV5-1 and J is TRBJ1-6; possible D gene TRBD1, 6 bases. The sequence was collected from a girl aged 10-17 years with multiple sclerosis. Here the CDR3 DNA reads TGCGCCAGCAGCCAGGGACAACTGAATTCACCCCTCCACTTT. Amino acid sequence: CASSQGQLNSPLHF.